Given below is one T cell receptor (beta chain) in context. Its antigen is unknown. This sample is drawn from a study of T cell responses to AZD1222 COVID-19 vaccine. Study-wide results and caveats: Spike-wide vaccine-associated CD4 TCRs dominated at 160-218 and 743-854. Without day 14 samples, only post-peak T cell repertoires were studied.

This table comes from immunoSEQ multiplex PCR, and its TCRdb copy is limited to in-frame clones, with some not included. This table holds 98,000 or so clones, around 91% found once. Looked up from germline, CDR1 is GTSNPN and CDR2 is SVGIG (reference sequence). The CDR3 contains 14 residues. Trimming took off 4 bases at V and 0 bases at J, with 10 bases between the two ends. This material consisted of peripheral blood, taken on day 0 of AZD1222 vaccination. The V gene is TRBV30, the J gene TRBJ1-3; the D gene is possibly TRBD1 (6 bases). This TCR derives from an adult in good health. The CDR3 loop is CAWTPGHSGNTIYF. The DNA for the CDR3 is TGTGCCTGGACGCCGGGACACTCTGGAAACACCATATATTTT.